This T cell receptor (beta chain) was retrieved from a study of T cell clonotyping in hematopoietic cell transplantation. This clone came up a few times. Assay used: immunoSEQ multiplex PCR; TCRdb lists only in-frame clones, some missing. The table shows some 4,000 clones, with over 75% occurring only once. Here the sequenced sample was peripheral blood mononuclear cells, taken 180 days after allogeneic stem cell transplant. This receptor was obtained from a male patient between 55 and 70 years old who had an allogeneic stem cell transplant from an unrelated donor, so T cells may come from the graft donor. Some clones in this sample may be carry-over from other donors' samples.

CDR3 sequence reads: CASSFAGAYDGYTF. The CDR3 region has the DNA TGTGCCAGCAGTTTTGCAGGGGCGTATGATGGCTACACCTTC. V and J are TRBV28 and TRBJ1-2; perhaps TRBD1 as D (6 bases). V was cut by 3 bases and J by 6 bases, with 14 bases left in between. Germline V gene sequence: CDR1 MDHEN, CDR2 SYDVKM. CDR3 length equals 14 residues.